The 24 T cell receptor beta chains in this list originate from one sample, sequenced in a study of shared clonotypes between healthy human individuals. The protocol was immunoSEQ multiplex PCR, while the TCRdb copy is restricted to in-frame clones and leaves out a portion. The sample consists of 850,000 to 1,100,000 clones, approximately 80% of them appearing once. The specimen was memory CD4+ T cells from PBMCs. Subset in this sample: CD45RA-negative fraction. The receptors were sampled from a man younger than 35 in good health. Some clones in this sample may be carry-over from other donors' samples.

The rearrangement links TRBV28 to TRBJ1-6, with TRBD1 as a possible D gene (6 bases). Germline lookup yields CDR1 MDHEN and CDR2 SYDVKM. V was cut by 4 bases and J by 10 bases, with 11 bases left in between. This CDR3 is 13 amino acids long. CDR3 residues: CASSSPGESPLHF. CDR3 DNA sequence: TGTGCCAGCAGTTCTCCAGGGGAATCACCCCTCCACTTT. Drawing the rest from reference TRBV28 and TRBJ1-6, the complete variable domain is DVKVTQSSRYLVKRTGEKVFLECVQDMDHENMFWYRQDPGLGLRLIYFSYDVKMKEKGDIPEGYSVSREKKERFSLILESASTNQTSMYLCASSSPGESPLHFGNGTRLTVT.

CDR3 nucleotide sequence: TGTGCCAGCAGCTTAGTCAGTCGGAGCAATCAGCCCCAGCATTTT. This gives the protein CASSLVSRSNQPQHF. The rearrangement uses TRBV7-2 and TRBJ1-5; D remains unclear. CDR1 SGHTA and CDR2 FQGNSA come from the germline V gene. V lost 1 base and J lost 1, with 8 bases in between. This CDR3 is built from 15 residues. Full variable domain (missing parts from reference TRBV7-2 and TRBJ1-5): GAGVSQSPSNKVTEKGKDVELRCDPISGHTALYWYRQSLGQGLEFLIYFQGNSAPDKSGLPSDRFSAERTGGSVSTLTIQRTQQEDSAVYLCASSLVSRSNQPQHFGDGTRLSIL.

The V gene is TRBV27, the J gene TRBJ2-3; the D call may be TRBD1 or TRBD2 (6 bases each). This CDR3 comprises 16 residues. Germline V gene sequence: CDR1 MNHEY, CDR2 SMNVEV (reference sequence). V gave up 5 bases and J gave up 4 bases, with 19 bases separating them. The CDR3: CASSPKGLGAADTQYF. Written as DNA, the CDR3 is TGTGCCAGCAGTCCCAAGGGACTGGGGGCAGCAGATACGCAGTATTTT.

The chain carries TRBV5-1 and TRBJ2-5, with TRBD2 matching over 7 bases. CDR1 and CDR2 from the germline V gene are SGHRS and YFSETQ. The CDR3 contains 15 residues. Losses at the gene ends were 4 bases for V and 2 bases for J; bases not matched to a gene: 8. In DNA, the CDR3 is TGCGCCAGCAGCCCGGGGGGACTACTACAAGAGACCCAGTACTTC. This encodes CASSPGGLLQETQYF.

The gene calls are TRBV14 and TRBJ1-1; possible D gene TRBD1, 5 bases. CDR1 SGHDN and CDR2 FVKESK come from the germline V gene. V was pared by 5 bases and J by 4 bases, with 14 bases between. There are 14 residues in the CDR3. The CDR3 DNA sequence: TGTGCCAGCAGCACTCTCGGGGGGATCACTGAAGCTTTCTTT. Its protein product is CASSTLGGITEAFF.

The chain carries TRBV5-5 and TRBJ2-7, with D unresolved. This CDR3 is built from 13 residues. Trimming left V 3 bases short and J 7 bases short, with 14 bases between. Germline-derived CDR1 and CDR2 are SGHKS and YYEKEE (reference sequence). The CDR3 DNA reads TGTGCCAGCAGCTCGGCCCCCGGAAGGGAGCAGTACTTC. This sequence encodes CASSSAPGREQYF.

The V gene is TRBV5-1, the J gene TRBJ1-2; perhaps TRBD1 as D (5 bases). Germline V CDR1 and CDR2: SGHRS, YFSETQ. V was trimmed by 0 bases and J by 4 bases, leaving 13 bases between them. This CDR3 has 15 amino acids. The CDR3 nucleotides are TGCGCCAGCAGCTTGGATGGGACGGACCTCTATGGCTACACCTTC. It yields the protein CASSLDGTDLYGYTF.

This chain uses TRBV5-1 with TRBJ1-5; weak D call: TRBD1 (5 bases). The CDR3 has 16 residues. The V and J ends lost 0 bases and 8 bases respectively, with 18 bases between them. Germline V gives CDR1 SGHRS, CDR2 YFSETQ. CDR3 amino acids: CASSLGGTGGGEPQHF. In DNA, the CDR3 is TGCGCCAGCAGCTTGGGTGGGACCGGTGGCGGTGAGCCCCAGCATTTT.

The chain is built from TRBV5-7 and TRBJ1-1, with TRBD1 matching 8 bases. TRBV5-7 is given ORF status, its function remaining uncertain. The CDR3 consists of 12 residues. After removal of 4 bases from V and 10 bases from J, the junction contained 6 bases not matched to a gene. The CDR3 loop is CASSPPGQGAFF. DNA for the CDR3: TGTGCCAGCAGCCCACCAGGACAGGGAGCTTTCTTT.

This clone has only a few counts. This chain connects TRBV7-9 to TRBJ2-4; possibly TRBD2 for D (5 bases). Trimming stripped 5 bases from V and 0 bases from J, with 14 bases between. There are 16 residues in the CDR3. CDR1 and CDR2 (germline): SEHNR, FQNEAQ (reference sequence). The DNA for the CDR3 is TGTGCCAGCAGCCACAACGCCGGGGTAGCCAAAAACATTCAGTACTTC. Translation: CASSHNAGVAKNIQYF.

The chain joins TRBV9 to TRBJ2-1; the match to TRBD2 covers 7 bases. The V segment lost 5 bases and the J segment 6 bases; nucleotides outside the gene matches: 11. Germline V gives CDR1 SGDLS, CDR2 YYNGEE. The CDR3 is 15 amino acids. Written as DNA, the CDR3 is TGTGCCAGCAGTTCTAGACTAGCACCCTCCAATGAGCAGTTCTTC. Its protein product is CASSSRLAPSNEQFF.

The rearrangement links TRBV18 to TRBJ2-5, with D perhaps matching TRBD1 (6 bases). The CDR3 is made up of 17 amino acids. Trimming removed 3 bases from V and 5 bases from J, with 22 bases in between. Germline assignment: CDR1 KGHSH and CDR2 LQKENI. The CDR3 protein is CASSPYPGTMGAETQYF. The DNA of the CDR3 is TGTGCCAGCTCACCTTACCCGGGCACCATGGGGGCCGAGACCCAGTACTTC.

This clone has just one count. The chain joins TRBV28 to TRBJ1-2, with a possible D match to TRBD1 (6 bases). The germline CDR1 and CDR2 sequences are MDHEN and SYDVKM. The ends were cut back, 10 bases at V and 4 bases at J, with 13 bases in the middle. The CDR3 is made up of 12 amino acids. CDR3 sequence: CANRDNLYGYTF. Written as DNA, the CDR3 is TGTGCCAATAGGGACAACCTCTATGGCTACACCTTC.

CDR3 sequence: CASSPRTSETQYF. The CDR3 DNA follows: TGTGCCAGCAGCCCGAGGACTAGCGAGACCCAGTACTTC. V gene TRBV7-3 combines with J gene TRBJ2-5; 8 positions match TRBD2. Trimming cost V 5 bases and J 5 bases; bases outside gene matches: 4. Germline CDR1 is SGHTA and CDR2 is FQGTGA. This CDR3 region has 13 residues. Filled out from reference TRBV7-3 and TRBJ2-5, the complete variable domain reads GAGVSQTPSNKVTEKGKYVELRCDPISGHTALYWYRQSLGQGPEFLIYFQGTGAADDSGLPNDRFFAVRPEGSVSTLKIQRTERGDSAVYLCASSPRTSETQYFGPGTRLLVL.

This chain joins TRBV18 and TRBJ2-1; TRBD1 aligns across 7 bases. V was pared by 3 bases and J by 2 bases, with 4 bases of the junction left unmatched. The CDR3 totals 15 residues. Per germline, CDR1 KGHSH and CDR2 LQKENI. The CDR3 is CASSPRGLPYNEQFF. The CDR3 bases are TGTGCCAGCTCACCGAGGGGGCTCCCCTACAATGAGCAGTTCTTC.

CDR3 sequence: CASSLEPTGGWNEQFF. The CDR3, as DNA: TGCGCCAGCAGCTTGGAGCCAACGGGAGGTTGGAATGAGCAGTTCTTC. The V call is TRBV5-1, the J call TRBJ2-1, with 7 bases that match TRBD2. There are 16 residues in the CDR3. Trimming took 0 bases from V and 7 from J; bases not matched to a gene: 10. Germline assignment: CDR1 SGHRS and CDR2 YFSETQ.

The chain has TRBV29-1 and TRBJ1-2, with 9 nucleotides matching TRBD1. J gave up 6 bases and V 6 bases, and 8 bases lay outside the gene matches. The V gene's germline CDR1 is SQVTM and CDR2 ANQGSEA. This CDR3 has 13 amino acids. The CDR3 reads CSVGQGRADGYTF. The CDR3 region has the DNA TGCAGCGTGGGACAGGGACGCGCCGATGGCTACACCTTC.

V usage is TRBV5-4 and J usage is TRBJ2-2, with D maybe TRBD1 (5 bases). V lost 0 bases, J lost 4 bases, and 7 bases lay in between. Germline V gene lookup returns CDR1 SGHNT and CDR2 YYREEE (reference sequence). The CDR3 has 14 amino acids. The CDR3: CASSLEQGTGELFF. CDR3 sequence (DNA): TGTGCCAGCAGCTTGGAGCAGGGCACCGGGGAGCTGTTTTTT.

The CDR3 is CASSRQGEYEQYF. The CDR3 coding sequence is TGTGCCAGCAGCAGACAGGGGGAGTACGAGCAGTACTTC. The chain carries TRBV27 and TRBJ2-7; 9 bases match TRBD1. CDR3 size: 13 residues. After removal of 6 bases from V and 4 bases from J, the junction contained 4 bases not matched to a gene. Germline lookup yields CDR1 MNHEY and CDR2 SMNVEV (reference sequence).

The table lists this clone with a few counts. The chain is built from TRBV6-1 and TRBJ1-1; D gene uncertain. This CDR3 has 11 residues. Germline CDR1 and CDR2: MNHNS and SASEGT. Trimming removed 6 bases from V and 2 bases from J, with 4 bases in between. CDR3 sequence (DNA): TGTGCCAGCAGCCCCAACACTGAAGCTTTCTTT. Protein sequence: CASSPNTEAFF.

V usage is TRBV5-1 and J usage is TRBJ1-4, with 7 bases aligning to TRBD1. CDR1 is SGHRS and CDR2 is YFSETQ in the germline V gene. The CDR3 contains 14 residues. J gave up 6 bases and V 4 bases, and 6 bases lay outside the gene matches. CDR3 protein: CASSLTGSDEKLFF. The CDR3 DNA reads as TGCGCCAGCAGCCTGACAGGGTCTGATGAAAAACTGTTTTTT.

In the case of this clone: The junction departs from germline at one end; a sequencing error may be responsible. The chain has TRBV10-3 and TRBJ2-1; 9 bases match TRBD1. The CDR3 totals 13 residues. The V gene's germline CDR1 is ENHRY and CDR2 SYGVKD. CDR3 sequence (DNA): TGTGCCATCAGGGAACAGGGGGCGGTTGGGTCGCTCTTC. This gives the protein CAIREQGAVGSLF.

The chain has TRBV7-9 and TRBJ2-5; D is perhaps TRBD2 (6 bases). CDR3 length: 11 residues. With 7 bases removed from V and 4 bases from J, the gap between germline ends came to 7 bases. CDR1 SEHNR and CDR2 FQNEAQ come from the germline V gene (reference sequence). The CDR3 nucleotides read TGTGCCAGCAACGGGGGAGAGACCCAGTACTTC. It is translated as CASNGGETQYF.

Comments on this clone: One end of the junction is discordant with germline, which a read error may explain. The chain uses TRBV27 and TRBJ2-2, with D perhaps matching TRBD1 or TRBD2 (6 bases each). This CDR3 has 15 residues. Germline CDR1 MNHEY, CDR2 SMNVEV (reference sequence). CDR3 nucleotides: TGTGCCAGCAGTTCCCCCGCCGGGGGCACCGGGGAGCCGTTTTTT. It codes for CASSSPAGGTGEPFF.